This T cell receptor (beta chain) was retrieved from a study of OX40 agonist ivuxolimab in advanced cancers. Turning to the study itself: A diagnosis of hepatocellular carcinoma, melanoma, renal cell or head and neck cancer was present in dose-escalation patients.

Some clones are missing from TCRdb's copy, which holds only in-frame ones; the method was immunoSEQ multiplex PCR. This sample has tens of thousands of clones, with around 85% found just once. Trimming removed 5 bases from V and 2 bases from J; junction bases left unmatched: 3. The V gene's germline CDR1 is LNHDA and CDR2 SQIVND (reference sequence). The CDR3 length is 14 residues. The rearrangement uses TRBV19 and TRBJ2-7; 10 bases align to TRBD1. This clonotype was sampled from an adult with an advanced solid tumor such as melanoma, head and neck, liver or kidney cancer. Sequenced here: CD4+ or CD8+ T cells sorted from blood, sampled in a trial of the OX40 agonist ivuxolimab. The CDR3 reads CASSAGTGAYEQYF. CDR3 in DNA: TGTGCCAGTAGTGCCGGGACAGGGGCCTACGAGCAGTACTTC.